This TCR beta chain was captured by sequencing in a study of T cell clones after liver transplantation. Study-wide context: Immunosuppression withdrawal was tried within 2 years after liver transplantation in this trial.

As concerns this clone: Its antigen is unidentified.

CDR3 size: 16 residues. Germline CDR1 and CDR2: LNHDA and SQIVND (reference sequence). Trimming cost V 1 base and J 3 bases; bases outside gene matches: 9. Sequencing was performed with immunoSEQ multiplex PCR; in TCRdb, only in-frame clones are kept and a portion is missing. There are 50,000 or so clones in the sample; 86% occur only once, and over 13% lies in the top ten. General study findings and limits: A larger donor-reactive than third-party decline suggested partial antigen-specific deletion. Rather than being deleted, graft donor-reactive T cells may have moved into the graft. Conclusions were preliminary, with small, heterogeneous patient groups.

The J gene is TRBJ2-7, the V gene TRBV19; 7 bases align to TRBD2. This clonotype was obtained from a human patient who received a liver transplant. The graft donor may have given rise to some T cells. The sample in question was CD8+ T cells from blood, obtained 12 months after liver transplant. The CDR3 DNA follows: TGTGCCAGTAGTATAGGCCGACAAGCGGGAATCTACGAGCAGTACTTC. Protein product: CASSIGRQAGIYEQYF.